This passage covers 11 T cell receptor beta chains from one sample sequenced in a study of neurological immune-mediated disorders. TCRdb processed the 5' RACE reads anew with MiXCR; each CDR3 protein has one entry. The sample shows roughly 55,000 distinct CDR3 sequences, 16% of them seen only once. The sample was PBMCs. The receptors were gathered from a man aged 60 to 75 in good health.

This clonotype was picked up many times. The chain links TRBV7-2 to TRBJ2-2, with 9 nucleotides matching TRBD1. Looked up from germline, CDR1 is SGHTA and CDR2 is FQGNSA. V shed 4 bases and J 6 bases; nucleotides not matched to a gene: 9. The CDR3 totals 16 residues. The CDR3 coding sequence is TGTGCCAGCAGCTCGTTTGGACAGGGGATACCCGGGGAGCTGTTTTTT. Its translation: CASSSFGQGIPGELFF.

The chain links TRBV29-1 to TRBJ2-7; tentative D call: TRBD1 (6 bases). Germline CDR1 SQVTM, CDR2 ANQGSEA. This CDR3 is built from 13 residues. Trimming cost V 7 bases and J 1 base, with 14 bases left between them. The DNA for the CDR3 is TGCAGCGGCTTGAGACAGGATTCCTACGAGCAGTACTTC. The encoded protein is CSGLRQDSYEQYF.

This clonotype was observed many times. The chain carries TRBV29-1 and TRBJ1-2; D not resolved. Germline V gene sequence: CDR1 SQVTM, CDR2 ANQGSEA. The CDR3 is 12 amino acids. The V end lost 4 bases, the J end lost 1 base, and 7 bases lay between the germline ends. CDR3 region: CSVAPINYGYTF. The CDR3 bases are TGCAGCGTTGCACCGATTAACTATGGCTACACCTTC.

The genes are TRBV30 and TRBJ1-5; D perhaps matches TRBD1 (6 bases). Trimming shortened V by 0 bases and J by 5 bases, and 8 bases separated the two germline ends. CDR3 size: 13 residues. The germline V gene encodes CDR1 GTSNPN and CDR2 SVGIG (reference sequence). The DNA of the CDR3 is TGTGCCTGGAGTGTGTCAGGGGATCAGCCCCAGCATTTT. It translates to CAWSVSGDQPQHF.

The CDR3 is CASSSDPGLAGRDTQYF. Here the CDR3 DNA reads TGTGCCAGCAGTTCGGACCCGGGACTAGCGGGACGCGATACGCAGTATTTT. The chain carries TRBV12-3 or TRBV12-4 and TRBJ2-3; 13 bases agree with TRBD2. The CDR3 is 17 residues long. V was clipped by 4 bases and J by 6 bases; unmatched bases: 10.

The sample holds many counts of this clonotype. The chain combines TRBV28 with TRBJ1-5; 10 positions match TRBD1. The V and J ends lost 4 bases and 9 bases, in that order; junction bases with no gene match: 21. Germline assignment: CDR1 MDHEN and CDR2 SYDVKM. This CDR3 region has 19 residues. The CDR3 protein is CASSSSPANRQGAAWPQHF. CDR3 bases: TGTGCCAGCAGTTCCAGCCCCGCTAATAGACAGGGGGCGGCTTGGCCCCAGCATTTT.

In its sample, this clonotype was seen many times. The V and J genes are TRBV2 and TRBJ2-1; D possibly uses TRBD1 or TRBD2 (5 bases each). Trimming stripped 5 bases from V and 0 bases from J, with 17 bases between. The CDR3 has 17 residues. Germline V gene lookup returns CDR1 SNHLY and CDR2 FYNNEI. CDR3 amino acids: CASSPFGDPSSYNEQFF. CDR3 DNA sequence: TGTGCCAGCAGTCCCTTCGGGGACCCTAGCTCCTACAATGAGCAGTTCTTC.

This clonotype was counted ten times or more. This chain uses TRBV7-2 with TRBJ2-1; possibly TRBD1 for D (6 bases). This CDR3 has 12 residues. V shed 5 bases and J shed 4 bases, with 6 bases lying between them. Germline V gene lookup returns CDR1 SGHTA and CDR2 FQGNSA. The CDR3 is CASSGQYNEQFF. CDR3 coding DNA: TGTGCCAGCAGCGGACAGTACAATGAGCAGTTCTTC.

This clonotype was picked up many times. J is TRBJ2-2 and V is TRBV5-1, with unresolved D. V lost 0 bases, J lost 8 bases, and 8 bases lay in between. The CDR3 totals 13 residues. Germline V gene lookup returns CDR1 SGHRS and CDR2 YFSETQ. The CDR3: CASSLEGPGELFF. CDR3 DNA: TGCGCCAGCAGCTTGGAAGGGCCTGGGGAGCTGTTTTTT.

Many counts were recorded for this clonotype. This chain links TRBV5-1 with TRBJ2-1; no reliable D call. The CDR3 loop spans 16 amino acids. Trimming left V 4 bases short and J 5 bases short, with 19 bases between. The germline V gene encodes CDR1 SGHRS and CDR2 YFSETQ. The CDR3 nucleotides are TGCGCCAGCAGCCCGGGCCCGAGGATTGGGAACAATGAGCAGTTCTTC. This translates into CASSPGPRIGNNEQFF.

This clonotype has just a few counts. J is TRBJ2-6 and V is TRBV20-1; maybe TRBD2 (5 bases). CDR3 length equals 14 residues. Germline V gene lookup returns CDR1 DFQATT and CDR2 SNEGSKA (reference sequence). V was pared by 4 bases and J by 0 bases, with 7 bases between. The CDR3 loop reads CSAKRSSGANVLTF. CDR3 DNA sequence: TGCAGTGCTAAGCGGTCCTCTGGGGCCAACGTCCTGACTTTC.